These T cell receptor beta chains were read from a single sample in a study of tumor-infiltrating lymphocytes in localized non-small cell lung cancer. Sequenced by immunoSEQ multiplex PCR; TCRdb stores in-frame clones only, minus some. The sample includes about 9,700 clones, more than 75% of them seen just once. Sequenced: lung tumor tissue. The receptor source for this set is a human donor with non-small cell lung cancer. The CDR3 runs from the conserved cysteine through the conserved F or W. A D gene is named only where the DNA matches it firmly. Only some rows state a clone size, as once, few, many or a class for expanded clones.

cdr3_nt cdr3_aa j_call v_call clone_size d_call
TGTGCCAGCAGTTTAGGGTTCTACGAGCAGTACTTC CASSLGFYEQYF TRBJ2-7 TRBV28 once NA
TGTGCCAGCAGCTTGGGACTAGCGGGAGATCCCGAGCAGTACTTC CASSLGLAGDPEQYF TRBJ2-7 TRBV5-4 NA TRBD2
TGTGCCAGCAGTGACAGGGACACCGGGGAGCTGTTTTTT CASSDRDTGELFF TRBJ2-2 TRBV6-4 NA NA
TGTGCCTGGAGCGGTCCTCTTAAGCTAGTTCCGGGAGCTTTCGATGAGCAGTTCTTC CAWSGPLKLVPGAFDEQFF TRBJ2-1 TRBV30 NA NA
TGTGCCAGCGGTTCCCCGAGGACTAGCGGGAGCTACGAGCAGTACTTC CASGSPRTSGSYEQYF TRBJ2-7 TRBV27 NA TRBD2
TGTGCCAGCAGCTTGGCACTAGCGGGGCCCTACGAGCAGTACTTC CASSLALAGPYEQYF TRBJ2-7 TRBV7-2 NA TRBD2
TGTGCCAGCAGTGAGTCCCTAGCGGGCGGATACGAGCAGTACTTC CASSESLAGGYEQYF TRBJ2-7 TRBV2 NA TRBD2
TGTGCCAGCAGCCCTTTCGGGACTAGCGGCTACGAGCAGTACTTC CASSPFGTSGYEQYF TRBJ2-7 TRBV7-2 NA TRBD2
TGTGCCATCAGTGGAGGACTTTCCTTGAACACTGAAGCTTTCTTT CAISGGLSLNTEAFF TRBJ1-1 TRBV10-3 NA NA
TGTGCCAGCTCACCGTCTACAGGGCACTCTGGAAACACCATATATTTT CASSPSTGHSGNTIYF TRBJ1-3 TRBV18 NA NA
TGTGCCAGCAGCCCAACTAGCGGAGGCCAAGAGACCCAGTACTTC CASSPTSGGQETQYF TRBJ2-5 TRBV7-9 NA TRBD2
TGTGCCAGCAGCCTCGGCCCCGTTAATACAGATACGCAGTATTTT CASSLGPVNTDTQYF TRBJ2-3 TRBV7-2 NA NA
TGTGCCAGCAGCTCCCCTGAGACGCAAAGACATGAGCAGTTCTTC CASSSPETQRHEQFF TRBJ2-1 TRBV7-2 NA NA
TGCGCCAGCGGAAGACAGGGGGAGAGCAATGAGCAGTTCTTC CASGRQGESNEQFF TRBJ2-1 TRBV5-1 NA TRBD1
TGCGCCAGCAGCACCGGACAGGGAGTAGAGGGTGGCTACACCTTC CASSTGQGVEGGYTF TRBJ1-2 TRBV5-1 NA TRBD1
TGTGCCAGCTCACGCCAAGAAAAAGGGAACATTCAGTACTTC CASSRQEKGNIQYF TRBJ2-4 TRBV18 few NA